A single sample gave rise to the 22 T cell receptor beta chains below, sequenced in a study of T cells in Graves' hyperthyroidism and ophthalmopathy. TCR beta CDR3 region amplification was performed from RNA transcripts. In the first-round RT-PCR of the TCR CDR3, the HTBI primer set was used. TCRdb reanalysed the multiplex PCR reads using MiXCR and keeps one entry per CDR3 protein. The sample includes approximately 610,000 distinct CDR3 sequences, over 12% of them seen just once. Sequencing was carried out using blood. These TCRs come from a woman aged 35 to 49 with Graves' ophthalmopathy.

This clonotype was recorded a few times. V is TRBV6-1 and J is TRBJ2-2; D not certain. The V gene's germline CDR1 is MNHNS and CDR2 SASEGT. V gave up 4 bases and J gave up 0 bases, with 6 bases separating them. The CDR3 extends over 14 amino acids. CDR3 sequence: CASSVEPNTGELFF. The CDR3 coding sequence is TGTGCCAGCAGTGTGGAACCGAACACCGGGGAGCTGTTTTTT.

This clonotype was counted only a few times. The chain is built from TRBV20-1 and TRBJ2-7; 8 nucleotides agree with TRBD2. The CDR3 has 15 amino acids. Trimming removed 3 bases from V and 3 bases from J; junction bases left unmatched: 10. Germline loops: CDR1 DFQATT, CDR2 SNEGSKA (reference sequence). The CDR3 sequence is CSARPPSGSSYEQYF. In nucleotides, the CDR3 is TGCAGTGCTAGGCCGCCGAGCGGGAGTAGCTACGAGCAGTACTTC.

This clonotype has ten or more counts. The V and J genes are TRBV19 and TRBJ2-7, with 9 bases that match TRBD1. In germline, CDR1 is LNHDA, CDR2 SQIVND (reference sequence). V dropped 9 bases and J dropped 1; count of bases not matched to a gene: 7. This CDR3 contains 14 residues. The CDR3: CASSRGQGSYEQYF. In DNA, the CDR3 is TGTGCCAGCAGTCGGGGACAGGGTTCCTACGAGCAGTACTTC.

Note on this clonotype: The conserved final phenylalanine or tryptophan is absent from the CDR3, which likely points to a read error. The chain combines TRBV7-2 with TRBJ2-5, with D perhaps matching TRBD2 (7 bases). The CDR3 length is 14 residues. With 5 bases removed from V and 5 bases from J, the gap between germline ends came to 15 bases. Germline V lookup: CDR1 SGHTA, CDR2 FQGNSA. CDR3 DNA sequence: TGTGCCAGCAGCCCCTCGGGGGGCCGGGAGACCCAGTACCTC. Protein sequence: CASSPSGGRETQYL.

This clonotype was seen ten or more times. The CDR3 nucleotides read TGTGCCAGCAGTCGGTTACCGGTGGCGGGGTCCTACGAGCAGTACTTC. Translated: CASSRLPVAGSYEQYF. V gene TRBV6-2 or TRBV6-3 combines with J gene TRBJ2-7; possibly TRBD2 for D (6 bases). The V end was cut by 5 bases, the J end by 1 base, with 18 bases between. Germline V lookup: CDR1 MNHEY, CDR2 SVGEGT. The CDR3 totals 16 residues.

Many counts were recorded for this clonotype. The chain joins TRBV27 to TRBJ1-1, with D unclear. The CDR3 spans 16 residues. CDR1 and CDR2 (germline): MNHEY, SMNVEV (reference sequence). V lost 0 bases to trimming and J lost 8 bases, with 19 bases between them. The CDR3 region has the DNA TGTGCCAGCAGTTTATCAGCCGGGAGGATGGCAGTAGAAGCTTTCTTT. This sequence encodes CASSLSAGRMAVEAFF.

This clonotype was found many times. The CDR3 DNA reads TGTGCCAGCAGCTTACAGGACGGGAGTAGCGAGCAGTACTTC. This sequence encodes CASSLQDGSSEQYF. The chain carries TRBV7-9 and TRBJ2-7, with D perhaps matching TRBD2 (6 bases). The CDR3 runs 14 residues. Between the trimmed V and J ends, which lost 2 bases and 6 bases, there was a span of 14 bases. CDR1 and CDR2 from the germline V gene are SEHNR and FQNEAQ (reference sequence).

The rearrangement uses TRBV28 and TRBJ2-5, with TRBD1 identical over 8 bases. V shed 5 bases and J 9 bases; nucleotides not matched to a gene: 11. Germline values: CDR1 MDHEN, CDR2 SYDVKM. This CDR3 spans 14 amino acids. CDR3 DNA: TGTGCCAGCAGTCCTCCCGGACAGGGTAGGGCCCAGTACTTC. It encodes CASSPPGQGRAQYF.

This clonotype was counted at least ten times. Mismatch with germline at one junction end may stem from a read error. This rearrangement joins TRBV6-2 or TRBV6-3 to TRBJ2-7, with D hard to call. CDR1 is MNHEY, CDR2 SVGEGT, per germline. The length of the CDR3 is 12 residues. CDR3 in amino acids: CASSSQTYERYF. The CDR3 DNA is TGTGCCAGCAGTTCACAAACCTACGAGCGGTACTTC.

This clonotype showed up just a few times. The CDR3 protein is CASRTGDPGLAGEDREQYF. The DNA for the CDR3 is TGTGCCAGCAGGACGGGCGACCCGGGACTAGCGGGAGAGGATAGGGAGCAGTACTTC. The chain carries TRBV6-2 or TRBV6-3 and TRBJ2-7; 14 positions agree with TRBD2. The V and J ends lost 6 bases and 7 bases, in that order; junction bases with no gene match: 20. CDR3 length: 19 residues. Germline-derived CDR1 and CDR2 are MNHEY and SVGEGT.

The J gene is TRBJ1-1, the V gene TRBV20-1; D is unresolved. Trimming took 0 bases from V and 0 from J, leaving 8 bases between them. Looked up from germline, CDR1 is DFQATT and CDR2 is SNEGSKA (reference sequence). This CDR3 has 14 residues. This chain's CDR3 is CSARDYGLNTEAFF. CDR3 nucleotides: TGCAGTGCTAGAGATTATGGCCTGAACACTGAAGCTTTCTTT.

V is TRBV19 and J is TRBJ2-5; TRBD1 might be the D (6 bases). CDR1 and CDR2 (germline): LNHDA, SQIVND (reference sequence). The CDR3 contains 14 residues. V was pared by 3 bases and J by 4 bases, with 12 bases between. The CDR3 sequence: CASSMSGVVETQYF. DNA of the CDR3: TGTGCCAGTAGTATGTCAGGGGTGGTAGAGACCCAGTACTTC.

This clonotype was found many times. A junction boundary mismatches the germline segment, possibly from a read error. The chain employs TRBV12-3 or TRBV12-4 and TRBJ2-2; 8 bases map to TRBD1. This CDR3 contains 14 residues. CDR3 protein: CAGRQGARTGELFF. CDR3 DNA sequence: TGTGCCGGCAGGCAGGGGGCGCGAACCGGGGAGCTGTTTTTT.

This clonotype was seen only a few times. J is TRBJ2-5 and V is TRBV3-1; TRBD2 aligns across 7 bases. The length of the CDR3 is 15 residues. Trimming removed 4 bases from V and 2 bases from J; junction bases left unmatched: 7. Germline V gives CDR1 LGHDT, CDR2 YNNKEL (reference sequence). The CDR3 here is CASSLRAGLQETQYF. DNA of the CDR3: TGTGCCAGCAGCCTTCGAGCGGGGTTACAAGAGACCCAGTACTTC.

This clonotype was counted at least ten times. V usage is TRBV3-1 and J usage is TRBJ2-5; D is uncertain. CDR1 and CDR2 from the germline V gene are LGHDT and YNNKEL (reference sequence). V was shortened by 1 base and J by 4 bases, with 13 bases between the two germline ends. The CDR3 extends over 15 amino acids. CDR3 DNA sequence: TGTGCCAGCAGCCAAGGGACGTTGCCCGGAGAGACCCAGTACTTC. Translating gives CASSQGTLPGETQYF.

This clonotype was observed many times. This chain uses TRBV11-2 with TRBJ1-6; perhaps TRBD1 as D (6 bases). CDR1 and CDR2 from the germline V gene are SGHAT and FQNNGV. V was shortened by 5 bases and J by 7 bases, with 21 bases between the two germline ends. There are 17 residues in the CDR3. The CDR3 here is CASSDLQRGAPNSPLHF. In DNA, the CDR3 is TGTGCCAGCAGCGACCTCCAAAGGGGGGCACCCAATTCACCCCTCCACTTT.

This clonotype appeared many times. The chain recombines TRBV5-1 with TRBJ1-5; 7 nucleotides line up with TRBD1. This CDR3 is 15 amino acids long. Germline trimming cut 4 bases from V and 4 bases from J; bases unmatched to any gene: 8. Germline lookup yields CDR1 SGHRS and CDR2 YFSETQ. In nucleotides, the CDR3 is TGCGCCAGCAGCCCGACAGGGTGGGATAATCAGCCCCAGCATTTT. It is translated as CASSPTGWDNQPQHF.

This clonotype was seen repeatedly, ten times or more. The chain recombines TRBV2 with TRBJ2-2; D call uncertain. The CDR3 is 12 amino acids. V was clipped by 6 bases and J by 5 bases, with 7 bases between them. Germline-derived CDR1 and CDR2 are SNHLY and FYNNEI. The CDR3 DNA reads as TGTGCCAGCAGGGGAAGAACCGGGGAGCTGTTTTTT. Its translation: CASRGRTGELFF. The full variable domain, rest sourced from reference TRBV2 and TRBJ2-2, is EPEVTQTPSHQVTQMGQEVILRCVPISNHLYFYWYRQILGQKVEFLVSFYNNEISEKSEIFDDQFSVERPDGSNFTLKIRSTKLEDSAMYFCASRGRTGELFFGEGSRLTVL.

The CDR3 here is CSVVDSWNQPQHF. The DNA of the CDR3 is TGCAGCGTTGTAGACAGCTGGAATCAGCCCCAGCATTTT. The chain recombines TRBV29-1 with TRBJ1-5; the D gene is possibly TRBD1 (5 bases). Trimming pared 4 bases from V and 4 bases from J, leaving 11 bases between. This CDR3 contains 13 residues. Germline CDR1 reads SQVTM; CDR2 reads ANQGSEA.

The V gene is TRBV3-1, the J gene TRBJ2-7, with 9 positions matching TRBD1. The V and J ends lost 1 base and 2 bases, in that order; junction bases with no gene match: 3. Germline V gives CDR1 LGHDT, CDR2 YNNKEL (reference sequence). The CDR3 sequence is 15 residues long. In nucleotides, the CDR3 is TGTGCCAGCAGCCAAGTGGACAGGGGACCCTACGAGCAGTACTTC. Its protein is CASSQVDRGPYEQYF.

This clonotype showed up many times. V and J are TRBV6-2 or TRBV6-3 and TRBJ2-7, with D unclear. CDR3 length equals 17 residues. V lost 2 bases and J 7 bases, leaving 24 bases between the germline ends. Germline CDR1 and CDR2: MNHEY and SVGEGT. In DNA form, the CDR3 reads TGTGCCAGCAGTTACACCTTGCAGGAGACGTACCCGCTTGAGCAGTACTTC. Amino acid sequence: CASSYTLQETYPLEQYF.

This clonotype was counted at least ten times. This rearrangement joins TRBV7-2 to TRBJ2-7; 12 positions match TRBD2. Germline V CDR1 and CDR2: SGHTA, FQGNSA. V lost 5 bases, J lost 6 bases, and 8 bases stayed unmatched. The CDR3 covers 15 residues. The DNA for the CDR3 is TGTGCCAGCAGCCCCCCCCTAGCGGGAGGGGGCGAGCAGTACTTC. This sequence encodes CASSPPLAGGGEQYF.